This T cell receptor beta chain was obtained from a study of T cell responses to AZD1222 COVID-19 vaccine. This table comes from immunoSEQ multiplex PCR, and its TCRdb copy is limited to in-frame clones, with some not included. The table has over 130,000 clones, around 94% seen once. Germline-derived CDR1 and CDR2 are KGHSH and LQKENI. V was clipped by 3 bases and J by 7 bases; unmatched bases: 9. The CDR3 is 15 residues long. The V and J genes are TRBV18 and TRBJ1-5, with TRBD1 matching 7 bases. Here the sequenced sample was peripheral blood, taken on day 0 of AZD1222 vaccination. The origin of this receptor is an adult in good health. The CDR3 is CASSPPNTGVQPQHF. As DNA, the CDR3 is TGTGCCAGCTCACCCCCTAATACAGGGGTCCAGCCCCAGCATTTT.